Shown below are 20 T cell receptor beta chains from a single sample sequenced in a study of T-cell memory formation after mild COVID-19. TCRdb re-called the 5' RACE reads with MiXCR, one entry per CDR3 protein. This repertoire shows about 400,000 distinct CDR3 sequences, approximately 18% found once; its top ten account for around a fifth. Specimen: PBMCs or a T cell subset sorted from them (not recorded which). These receptors all come from a young man who had mild COVID-19 (a few samples of this study predate the infection). Cell type and time point are not known.

This clonotype was observed at least ten times. This chain joins TRBV20-1 and TRBJ1-2; no clear D. The germline gives CDR1 DFQATT, CDR2 SNEGSKA (reference sequence). V was shortened by 5 bases and J by 3 bases, with 16 bases between the two germline ends. The CDR3 is made up of 14 amino acids. CDR3 sequence reads: CSALKQRLDYGYTF. The CDR3 DNA reads as TGCAGTGCTCTCAAACAGCGCTTAGACTATGGCTACACCTTC.

The chain has TRBV5-1 and TRBJ1-2; 7 positions match TRBD1. CDR3 length equals 14 residues. V lost 1 base and J lost 6; bases outside the gene matches: 6. The V gene's germline CDR1 is SGHRS and CDR2 YFSETQ. The CDR3 DNA follows: TGCGCCAGCAGCTTGCAGGGGGACGCTAATGGCTACACCTTC. This translates into CASSLQGDANGYTF. Filled out from reference TRBV5-1 and TRBJ1-2, the complete variable domain reads KAGVTQTPRYLIKTRGQQVTLSCSPISGHRSVSWYQQTPGQGLQFLFEYFSETQRNKGNFPGRFSGRQFSNSRSEMNVSTLELGDSALYLCASSLQGDANGYTFGSGTRLTVV.

V gene TRBV11-2 combines with J gene TRBJ2-1; possibly TRBD1 for D (6 bases). CDR1 and CDR2 (germline): SGHAT, FQNNGV. V lost 5 bases and J lost 3, with 14 bases in between. This CDR3 region has 15 residues. The CDR3 loop reads CASSTRDKNYNEQFF. The CDR3 coding sequence is TGTGCCAGCAGCACCCGGGACAAGAACTACAATGAGCAGTTCTTC. The variable domain in full, completed from reference TRBV11-2 and TRBJ2-1, reads EAGVAQSPRYKIIEKRQSVAFWCNPISGHATLYWYQQILGQGPKLLIQFQNNGVVDDSQLPKDRFSAERLKGVDSTLKIQPAKLEDSAVYLCASSTRDKNYNEQFFGPGTRLTVL.

V and J are TRBV20-1 and TRBJ1-5; possibly TRBD1 for D (5 bases). V lost 0 bases, J lost 6 bases, and 12 bases lay in between. The CDR3 covers 14 residues. Germline CDR1 and CDR2: DFQATT and SNEGSKA (reference sequence). The CDR3 is CSARDSAGTQPQHF. CDR3 sequence (DNA): TGCAGTGCTAGAGATTCGGCAGGGACTCAGCCCCAGCATTTT.

This chain uses TRBV28 with TRBJ2-7; 7 nucleotides align to TRBD1. After removal of 6 bases from V and 0 bases from J, the junction contained 8 bases not matched to a gene. Germline lookup yields CDR1 MDHEN and CDR2 SYDVKM. The CDR3 has 15 amino acids. DNA for the CDR3: TGTGCCAGCAGCCCCGGACAGGCGAGCTCCTACGAGCAGTACGTC. It translates to CASSPGQASSYEQYV.

V gene TRBV29-1 combines with J gene TRBJ1-1; 7 bases align to TRBD1. The germline V gene encodes CDR1 SQVTM and CDR2 ANQGSEA. This CDR3 contains 14 residues. Losses at the gene ends were 3 bases for V and 0 bases for J; bases not matched to a gene: 4. CDR3 nucleotides: TGCAGCGTTGAGAAAGGGACAGTGAACACTGAAGCTTTCTTT. Its protein product is CSVEKGTVNTEAFF.

The V gene is TRBV10-3, the J gene TRBJ2-1; TRBD2 matches 9 bases. J was trimmed by 4 bases and V by 4 bases; bases with no gene match: 2. This CDR3 contains 14 residues. Germline CDR1 and CDR2: ENHRY and SYGVKD. The CDR3 DNA sequence: TGTGCCATCAGTGGCGGGGGGGCGTACAATGAGCAGTTCTTC. Its translation: CAISGGGAYNEQFF.

In its sample, this clonotype was seen many times. The chain has TRBV7-2 and TRBJ1-3; 7 positions agree with TRBD1. The length of the CDR3 is 14 residues. J lost 4 bases, V lost 5 bases, and 5 bases had no gene match. The V gene's germline CDR1 is SGHTA and CDR2 FQGNSA. The CDR3 reads CASSPTGVGNTIYF. CDR3 DNA: TGTGCCAGCAGCCCCACAGGGGTCGGAAACACCATATATTTT.

The chain joins TRBV7-2 to TRBJ2-2; weak D call: TRBD1 (5 bases). Germline V gene lookup returns CDR1 SGHTA and CDR2 FQGNSA. CDR3 length: 14 amino acids. V was cut by 5 bases and J by 5 bases, with 12 bases left in between. CDR3 bases: TGTGCCAGCAGCCCCCTGACAGTTACCGGGGAGCTGTTTTTT. This encodes CASSPLTVTGELFF.

Only a few counts were recorded for this clonotype. This chain joins TRBV20-1 and TRBJ2-1; D gene unclear. V was trimmed by 3 bases and J by 2 bases, leaving 8 bases between them. The V gene's germline CDR1 is DFQATT and CDR2 SNEGSKA (reference sequence). The CDR3 totals 13 residues. CDR3 DNA: TGCAGTGCTAGTCCAGGCCCCTACAATGAGCAGTTCTTC. Translated: CSASPGPYNEQFF.

The chain links TRBV12-3 or TRBV12-4 to TRBJ2-1; no clear D. The CDR3 contains 16 residues. V lost 4 bases to trimming and J lost 0 bases, with 13 bases between them. CDR3 residues: CASSSVGESSYNEQFF. For the CDR3, the DNA is TGTGCCAGCAGTTCCGTTGGGGAAAGCTCCTACAATGAGCAGTTCTTC.

This clonotype has a handful of counts. The chain recombines TRBV6-6 with TRBJ1-5; D is uncertain. This CDR3 region has 14 residues. Germline values: CDR1 MNHNY, CDR2 SVGAGI (reference sequence). V gave up 8 bases and J gave up 7 bases, with 18 bases separating them. For the CDR3, the DNA is TGTGCCAGCCTCAAAGGTGGGCAGATCCAGCCCCAGCATTTT. Protein sequence: CASLKGGQIQPQHF.

This clonotype appeared a few times. The V gene is TRBV20-1, the J gene TRBJ1-2, with D perhaps TRBD1 (5 bases). This CDR3 spans 13 amino acids. The V gene's germline CDR1 is DFQATT and CDR2 SNEGSKA (reference sequence). The V and J ends lost 2 bases and 8 bases respectively, with 15 bases between them. The CDR3 sequence: CSARRDLKGGYTF. The CDR3 DNA sequence: TGCAGTGCTAGAAGGGACCTTAAAGGGGGCTACACCTTC.

The gene calls are TRBV5-6 and TRBJ2-1; D gene unclear. The CDR3 has 13 amino acids. V was shortened by 4 bases and J by 7 bases, with 12 bases between the two germline ends. Looked up from germline, CDR1 is SGHDT and CDR2 is YYEEEE. The CDR3 nucleotides are TGTGCCAGCAGCCGGCGTGCCCGGAATGAGCAGTTCTTC. It codes for CASSRRARNEQFF.

About this clonotype: One junction end does not reproduce the germline sequence, and a read error may be involved. The V call is TRBV20-1, the J call TRBJ1-2; D call uncertain. There are 12 residues in the CDR3. Germline V lookup: CDR1 DFQATT, CDR2 SNEGSKA (reference sequence). The CDR3 nucleotides are TGCAGTGCTAGAGCGCCCTGGACGGTTTTACCCTTC. It codes for CSARAPWTVLPF.

V is TRBV3-1 and J is TRBJ2-3, with D unresolved. Germline V gene sequence: CDR1 LGHDT, CDR2 YNNKEL (reference sequence). This CDR3 has 15 residues. V lost 2 bases, J lost 6 bases, and 15 bases lay in between. CDR3 protein: CASSQKVGSPDTQYF. The CDR3 coding sequence is TGTGCCAGCAGCCAAAAAGTGGGGTCCCCGGATACGCAGTATTTT.

The chain carries TRBV6-5 and TRBJ1-2, with 9 bases that match TRBD1. V lost 8 bases, J lost 3 bases, and 7 bases stayed unmatched. The CDR3 is made up of 14 amino acids. Germline CDR1 is MNHEY and CDR2 is SVGAGI. CDR3 sequence (DNA): TGTGCCAGCGGGAGGACAGGGGCGTACTATGGCTACACCTTC. Amino acids: CASGRTGAYYGYTF.

This clonotype has only a few counts. This chain connects TRBV19 to TRBJ2-2, with TRBD1 matching over 9 bases. The V gene end was trimmed by 6 bases and the J gene end by 6 bases; junction bases not matched to a gene: 8. From germline, CDR1 is LNHDA and CDR2 SQIVND (reference sequence). This CDR3 has 15 residues. CDR3 DNA: TGTGCCAGTAGATCACAGGGGGCATCGTCCGGGGAGCTGTTTTTT. This encodes CASRSQGASSGELFF.

The rearrangement uses TRBV7-2 and TRBJ2-1; no reliable D call. The V gene lost 4 bases and the J gene lost 8 bases, with 15 bases spanning the gap. This CDR3 is 14 amino acids long. Germline V gene lookup returns CDR1 SGHTA and CDR2 FQGNSA. The DNA of the CDR3 is TGTGCCAGCAGCTCCCGCTCGGGTCGCGATGAGCAGTTCTTC. Protein product: CASSSRSGRDEQFF.

The CDR3 DNA sequence: TGTGCCAGCAGTTCCGACAGGGGAAGTTGGGAAAAACTGTTTTTT. Translated, it gives CASSSDRGSWEKLFF. The chain links TRBV12-3 or TRBV12-4 to TRBJ1-4, with 8 nucleotides matching TRBD1. The trim removed 4 bases at V and 8 bases at J, leaving 9 bases unmatched. This CDR3 has 15 amino acids.